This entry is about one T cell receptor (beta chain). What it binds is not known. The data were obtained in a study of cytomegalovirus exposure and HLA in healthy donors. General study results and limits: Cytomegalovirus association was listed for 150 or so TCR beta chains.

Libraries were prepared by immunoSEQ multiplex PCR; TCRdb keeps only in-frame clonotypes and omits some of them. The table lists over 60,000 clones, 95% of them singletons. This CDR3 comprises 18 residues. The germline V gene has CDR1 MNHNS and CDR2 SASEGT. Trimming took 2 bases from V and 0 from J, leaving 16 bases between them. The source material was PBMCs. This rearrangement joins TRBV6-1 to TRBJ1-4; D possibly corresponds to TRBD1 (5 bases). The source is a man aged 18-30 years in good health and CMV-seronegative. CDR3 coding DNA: TGTGCCAGCAGTGAATATTTGGCAGGGACTGCAACTAATGAAAAACTGTTTTTT. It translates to CASSEYLAGTATNEKLFF.